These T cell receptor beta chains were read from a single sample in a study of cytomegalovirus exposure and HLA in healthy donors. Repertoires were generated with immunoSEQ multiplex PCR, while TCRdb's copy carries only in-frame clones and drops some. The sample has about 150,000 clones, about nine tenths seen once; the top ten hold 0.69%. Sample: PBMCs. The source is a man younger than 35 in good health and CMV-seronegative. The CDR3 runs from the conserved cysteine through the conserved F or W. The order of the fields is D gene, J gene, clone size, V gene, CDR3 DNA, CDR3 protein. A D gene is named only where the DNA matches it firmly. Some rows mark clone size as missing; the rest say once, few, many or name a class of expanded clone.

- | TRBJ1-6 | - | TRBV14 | TGTGCCAGCAGCCGAGGAAGGCACAACAGGGATAAATCAGATTCACCCCTCCACTTT | CASSRGRHNRDKSDSPLHF
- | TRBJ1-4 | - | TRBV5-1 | TGCGCCAGCAGCTTGGCCATTTCGGGGAGTGGTGAAAAACTGTTTTTT | CASSLAISGSGEKLFF
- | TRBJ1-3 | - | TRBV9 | TGTGCCAGCAGCCTTGGAAACACCATATATTTT | CASSLGNTIYF
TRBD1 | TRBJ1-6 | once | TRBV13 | TGTGCCAGCAGCCTGCGGGACAGGGATAATTCACCCCTCCACTTT | CASSLRDRDNSPLHF
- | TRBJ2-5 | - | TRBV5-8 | TGTGCCAGCAGCCGCGGGACAGACCAAGAGACCCAGTACTTC | CASSRGTDQETQYF
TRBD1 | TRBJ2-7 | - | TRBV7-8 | TGTGCCAGCAGCCCCAGGGGGATTATCTACGAGCAGTACTTC | CASSPRGIIYEQYF
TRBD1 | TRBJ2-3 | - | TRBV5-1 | TGCGCCAGCAGCACGGGACAGGGGGCGCCGGATACGCAGTATTTT | CASSTGQGAPDTQYF
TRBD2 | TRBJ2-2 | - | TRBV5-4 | TGTGCCAGCAGGGGCGGGGGGACTTCGAACACCGGGGAGCTGTTTTTT | CASRGGGTSNTGELFF
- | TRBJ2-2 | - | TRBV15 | TGTGCCACCAGCAGAGAAGTAGTCGGGGGTAAGAACACCGGGGAGCTGTTTTTT | CATSREVVGGKNTGELFF
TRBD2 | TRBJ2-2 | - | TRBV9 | TGTGCCAGCAGCCTTAGCGGGAGGGCACCCGGGGAGCTGTTTTTT | CASSLSGRAPGELFF
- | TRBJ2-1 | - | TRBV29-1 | TGCAGCGTTGAAGATTGGGCTACGGTCAATGAGCAGTTCTTC | CSVEDWATVNEQFF
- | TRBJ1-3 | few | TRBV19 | TGTGCCAGTAGTCTTGGAAACACCATATATTTT | CASSLGNTIYF
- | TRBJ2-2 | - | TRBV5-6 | TGTGCCAGCAGCTTGATTCGGAACACCGGGGAGCTGTTTTTT | CASSLIRNTGELFF
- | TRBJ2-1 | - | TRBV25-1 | TGTGCCAGCAGTGGACAGACCTACAATGAGCAGTTCTTC | CASSGQTYNEQFF
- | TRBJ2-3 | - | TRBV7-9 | TGTGCCAGCAGCCTGAACCCGGAGACTAGCACAGATACGCAGTATTTT | CASSLNPETSTDTQYF
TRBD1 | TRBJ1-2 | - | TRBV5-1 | TGCGCCAGCACGGACAGGGCCGATGCCTATGGCTACACCTTC | CASTDRADAYGYTF
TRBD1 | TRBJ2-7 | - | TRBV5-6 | TGTGCCAGCAGCAGGGGACAGGGAGAATACGAGCAGTACTTC | CASSRGQGEYEQYF
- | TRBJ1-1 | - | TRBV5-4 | TGTGCCAGCAGCTCCCCGGGAGTGAACACTGAAGCTTTCTTT | CASSSPGVNTEAFF
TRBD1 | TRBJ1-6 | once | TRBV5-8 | TGTGCCAGCACCTACGGACAGGGGTCCCGAAATTCACCCCTCCACTTT | CASTYGQGSRNSPLHF
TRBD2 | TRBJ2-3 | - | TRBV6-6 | TGTGCCGGTAGCGGGACCACAGATACGCAGTATTTT | CAGSGTTDTQYF
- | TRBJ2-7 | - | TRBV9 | TGTGCCAGCAGCGTAGGGGGGGAGGTTTACGAGCAGTACTTC | CASSVGGEVYEQYF
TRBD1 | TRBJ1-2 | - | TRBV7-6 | TGTGCCAGCAGCTCAGGACAGGGGGGCGGCTACACCTTC | CASSSGQGGGYTF
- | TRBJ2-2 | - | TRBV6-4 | TGTGCCAGCAGTGACTCTTATAGAACGAACACCGGGGAGCTGTTTTTT | CASSDSYRTNTGELFF
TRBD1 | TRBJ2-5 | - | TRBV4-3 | TGCGCCAGCAGCCCTGGACAGGGGGAGACCCAGTACTTC | CASSPGQGETQYF
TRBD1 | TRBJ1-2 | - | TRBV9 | TGTGCCAGCAGCCCCTCAAAGATACAGGGGGCGGATGGCTACACCTTC | CASSPSKIQGADGYTF
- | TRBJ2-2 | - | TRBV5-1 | TGCGCCAGCAGCTTGGAACGGTTCGGGGAGCTGTTTTTT | CASSLERFGELFF
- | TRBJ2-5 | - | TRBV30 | TGTGCCTGGAGCGCGGGGACCGGGGCGCAAGAGACCCAGTACTTC | CAWSAGTGAQETQYF
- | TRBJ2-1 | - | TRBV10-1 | TGCGCCAGCAGTGAGGTTGGCGGAGGGGACAATGAGCAGTTCTTC | CASSEVGGGDNEQFF
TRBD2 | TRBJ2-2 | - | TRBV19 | TGTGCCAGTAGGGGCACTAGCGCGACTCTCACCGGGGAGCTGTTTTTT | CASRGTSATLTGELFF
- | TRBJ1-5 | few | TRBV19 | TGTGCCAGTAGTATGTTAGGGGGGCCCCAGCATTTT | CASSMLGGPQHF
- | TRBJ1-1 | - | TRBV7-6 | TGTGCCAGCAGCTTAGCAGGGGCCACTGAAGCTTTCTTT | CASSLAGATEAFF
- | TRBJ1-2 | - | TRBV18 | TGTGCCAGCTCACCACCCGACAGAACCACTTACACCTTC | CASSPPDRTTYTF
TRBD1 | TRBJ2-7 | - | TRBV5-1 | TGCGCCAGCAGCGACGACAGGGCCCCCATGGGGGAGCAGTACTTC | CASSDDRAPMGEQYF
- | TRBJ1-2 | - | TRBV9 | TGTGCCAGCAGCGAGGGTGACGGACAGCTAGCTAACTATGGCTACACCTTC | CASSEGDGQLANYGYTF
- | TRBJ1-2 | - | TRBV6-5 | TGTGCCAGCAGTTACTCGACAGCCGCTAACTATGGCTACACCTTC | CASSYSTAANYGYTF
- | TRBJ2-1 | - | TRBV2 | TGTGCCAGCACTGGGACTCCCGTGGGGAGTGAGCAGTTCTTC | CASTGTPVGSEQFF
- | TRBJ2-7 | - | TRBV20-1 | TGCAGTGCTAGGGTGGCGGGCGAGCAGTACTTC | CSARVAGEQYF
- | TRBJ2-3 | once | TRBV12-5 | TGTGCTACCAAACGGGACTCCCGCACAGATACGCAGTATTTT | CATKRDSRTDTQYF
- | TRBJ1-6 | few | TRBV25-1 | TGTGCCAGCAGTGATCTGGACACGATAAATTCACCCCTCCACTTT | CASSDLDTINSPLHF
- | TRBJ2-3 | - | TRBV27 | TGTGCCAGCAGTTCCCTCGGGGTAGGCGCAGATACGCAGTATTTT | CASSSLGVGADTQYF
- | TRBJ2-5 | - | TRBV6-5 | TGTGCCAGCACCAAACAGGGATTGGGAGAGACCCAGTACTTC | CASTKQGLGETQYF
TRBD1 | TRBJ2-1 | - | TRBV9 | TGTGCCAGCAGCGTGGGACAGGGCTACAATGAGCAGTTCTTC | CASSVGQGYNEQFF
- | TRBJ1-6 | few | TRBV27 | TGTGCCAGCAGTTTATCATCACAGGGTGGATATAATTCACCCCTCCACTTT | CASSLSSQGGYNSPLHF
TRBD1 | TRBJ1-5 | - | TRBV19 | TGTGCCAGTAGTATAGGGGGCGGACAGGGCAATCAGCCCCAGCATTTT | CASSIGGGQGNQPQHF
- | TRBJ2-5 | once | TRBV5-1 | TGCGCCAGCAGCCTCTCCAGGGAGACCCAGTACTTC | CASSLSRETQYF
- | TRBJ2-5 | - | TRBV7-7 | TGTGCCAGCAGCCAGGGACAACTCCAAGAGACCCAGTACTTC | CASSQGQLQETQYF
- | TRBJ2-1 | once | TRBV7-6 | TGTGCCAGCAGCCCCTCGGGAAGCGGAGACTACAATGAGCAGTTCTTC | CASSPSGSGDYNEQFF
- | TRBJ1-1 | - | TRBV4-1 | TGCGCCAGCAGCCAAGGTGGGCGAGGGCCCCTGAACACTGAAGCTTTCTTT | CASSQGGRGPLNTEAFF
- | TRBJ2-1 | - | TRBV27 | TGTGCCAGCAGTTTAATCGGGACACCATGGACCTACAATGAGCAGTTCTTC | CASSLIGTPWTYNEQFF
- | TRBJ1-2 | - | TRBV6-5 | TGTGCCAGCAGTAAAACACTAGGGGGGGCGTATGGCTACACCTTC | CASSKTLGGAYGYTF
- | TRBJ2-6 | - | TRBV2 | TGTGCCAGCAGAGCGGACAGATCTGCAGGGGCCAACGTCCTGACTTTC | CASRADRSAGANVLTF
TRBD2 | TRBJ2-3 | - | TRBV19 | TGTGCCAGTAGTCCGTGGCTAGGGCGGGAGGAGACAGATACGCAGTATTTT | CASSPWLGREETDTQYF
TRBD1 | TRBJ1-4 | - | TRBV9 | TGTGCCAGCAGCGCGACGACAGGGTGGGGTGAAAAACTGTTTTTT | CASSATTGWGEKLFF